Listed below are T cell receptor beta chains from one sample, sequenced in a study of beta chain features in type 1 diabetes. Profiled with immunoSEQ multiplex PCR; TCRdb holds only in-frame clones, not every one. The data contain 130,000 to 150,000 clones, 6.9% of them singletons. Source material: central memory CD4+ T cells from blood. The receptors here all came from a woman in her thirties in good health. The CDR3 runs from the conserved cysteine through the conserved F or W. Fields, in order: clone size, V gene, D gene, J gene, CDR3 length, CDR3 protein, CDR3 DNA. A D gene is named only where the DNA matches it firmly. A clone size is listed for some rows: how often the clone was seen (once, few, many), or a class if it is expanded.

>few|TRBV19|.|TRBJ1-5|15
CASSVSGGINQPQHF
TGTGCCAGTAGTGTATCGGGAGGGATCAATCAGCCCCAGCATTTT
>.|TRBV11-2|TRBD1|TRBJ2-1|19
CASSLVWDRSNSILNEQFF
TGTGCCAGCAGCTTAGTTTGGGACAGGTCCAATTCCATTTTGAATGAGCAGTTCTTC
>.|TRBV5-4|TRBD2|TRBJ2-1|16
CASSASTSGEYNEQFF
TGTGCCAGCAGCGCAAGTACTAGCGGGGAATACAATGAGCAGTTCTTC
>few|TRBV5-4|.|TRBJ1-1|11
CASSQKSEAFF
TGTGCCAGCAGCCAGAAATCGGAAGCTTTCTTT
>many|TRBV27|TRBD2|TRBJ2-5|14
CASSRSGSGGTQYF
TGTGCCAGCAGTCGTAGCGGGAGCGGGGGGACCCAGTACTTC
>few|TRBV7-6|TRBD1|TRBJ2-2|16
CASRQSGTENTGELFF
TGTGCCAGCAGACAATCCGGGACAGAGAACACCGGGGAGCTGTTTTTT
>few|TRBV7-3|TRBD2|TRBJ2-2|17
CASSLSPSGSNTGELFF
TGTGCCAGCAGCTTATCCCCGAGCGGGAGTAACACCGGGGAGCTGTTTTTT
>.|TRBV21-1|.|TRBJ2-4|15
CASRRSGAWGDIQYF
TGTGCCAGCAGACGAAGCGGGGCTTGGGGGGACATTCAGTACTTC
>few|TRBV30|.|TRBJ1-3|14
CAWSDSLSGNTIYF
TGTGCCTGGTCGGACAGTCTCTCTGGAAACACCATATATTTT
>few|TRBV28|.|TRBJ2-2|14
CASSLNRQTGELFF
TGTGCCAGCAGTTTAAACCGACAGACCGGGGAGCTGTTTTTT
>few|TRBV18|TRBD2|TRBJ2-1|18
CASTKGLAAGRSYNEQFF
TGTGCCAGCACAAAAGGACTAGCGGCAGGGAGATCCTACAATGAGCAGTTCTTC
>many|TRBV5-1|TRBD1|TRBJ2-1|15
CASSDGTGGYNEQFF
TGCGCCAGCAGCGACGGGACAGGGGGCTACAATGAGCAGTTCTTC
>many|TRBV28|TRBD2|TRBJ2-7|15
CASSTAGGKSYEQYF
TGTGCCAGCAGCACAGCGGGAGGGAAATCCTACGAGCAGTACTTC
>.|TRBV19|.|TRBJ2-1|16
CASKIEGGALYNEQFF
TGTGCCAGTAAAATCGAGGGGGGGGCTCTGTACAATGAGCAGTTCTTC
>.|TRBV29-1|.|TRBJ2-3|12
CSGADSTDTQYF
TGCAGCGGAGCGGACAGCACAGATACGCAGTATTTT
>many|TRBV15|TRBD2|TRBJ2-7|14
CATSRERGINEQYF
TGTGCCACCAGCAGGGAGCGGGGCATTAACGAGCAGTACTTC
>many|TRBV6-1|.|TRBJ2-1|13
CASSELVVVEQFF
TGTGCCAGCAGTGAACTCGTTGTCGTGGAGCAGTTCTTC
>few|TRBV7-6|TRBD2|TRBJ2-5|13
CASSSLAEETQYF
TGTGCCAGCAGCTCTCTAGCGGAAGAGACCCAGTACTTC
>.|TRBV6-6|.|TRBJ2-7|14
CASSPRLDSYEQYF
TGTGCCAGCAGCCCGAGATTAGACTCCTACGAGCAGTACTTC
>.|TRBV7-9|.|TRBJ1-5|13
CASSISQGEPQHF
TGTGCCAGCAGCATCTCGCAAGGGGAGCCCCAGCATTTT
>few|TRBV18|TRBD1|TRBJ1-1|14
CASSSDRGNTEAFF
TGTGCCAGCTCATCGGACAGGGGGAACACTGAAGCTTTCTTT
>.|TRBV5-4|TRBD2|TRBJ2-3|17
CASSPKSSAGGADTQYF
TGTGCCAGCAGCCCGAAGTCTTCTGCGGGAGGGGCAGATACGCAGTATTTT
>.|TRBV6-6|.|TRBJ2-4|15
CASRRGANDQNIQYF
TGTGCCAGCAGACGTGGAGCGAATGATCAAAACATTCAGTACTTC
>many|TRBV4-2|TRBD2|TRBJ2-5|18
CASSQESLAGGESETQYF
TGTGCCAGCAGCCAAGAATCACTAGCGGGAGGTGAATCGGAGACCCAGTACTTC
>few|TRBV19|.|TRBJ2-7|14
CASSSLDSSYEQYF
TGTGCCAGTAGTTCCCTCGACAGCTCCTACGAGCAGTACTTC
>.|TRBV28|TRBD1|TRBJ2-5|13
CAIQTGGVETQYF
TGTGCCATCCAGACAGGGGGCGTAGAGACCCAGTACTTC
>.|TRBV18|.|TRBJ2-3|13
CASSLRRGDTQYF
TGTGCCAGCTCCCTCCGCCGGGGAGATACGCAGTATTTT
>few|TRBV5-1|.|TRBJ1-3|14
CASSWGEGENTIYF
TGCGCCAGCAGCTGGGGGGAAGGCGAGAACACCATATATTTT
>few|TRBV18|.|TRBJ2-3|17
CASSPMTLTNAKDTQYF
TGTGCCAGCTCACCTATGACTCTCACTAACGCGAAGGATACGCAGTATTTT
>many|TRBV18|.|TRBJ2-2|15
CASSVGIEDTGELFF
TGTGCCAGCTCAGTCGGGATCGAGGACACCGGGGAGCTGTTTTTT
>few|TRBV6-5|.|TRBJ2-1|15
CASSYSGSAINEQFF
TGTGCCAGCAGTTACTCCGGGAGCGCCATCAATGAGCAGTTCTTC
>.|TRBV11-1|TRBD2|TRBJ2-2|17
CASSETSGRAVAGELFF
TGTGCCAGCAGCGAGACTAGCGGGAGGGCCGTTGCCGGGGAGCTGTTTTTT
>.|TRBV27|TRBD2|TRBJ2-1|14
CASSSGLDHNEQFF
TGTGCCAGCAGTTCCGGACTAGATCACAATGAGCAGTTCTTC
>.|TRBV27|TRBD2|TRBJ2-2|17
CASSPAGAGGLSGELFF
TGTGCCAGCAGTCCGGCCGGGGCGGGAGGGCTGTCCGGGGAGCTGTTTTTT
>.|TRBV11-2|.|TRBJ2-4|15
CASSFQGGVKNIQYF
TGTGCCAGCAGCTTCCAAGGCGGGGTCAAAAACATTCAGTACTTC
>few|TRBV7-2|TRBD2|TRBJ2-5|12
CASSLGGGTQYF
TGTGCCAGCAGCTTAGGGGGGGGGACCCAGTACTTC
>.|TRBV29-1|.|TRBJ2-2|14
CSVAAGFRSGELFF
TGCAGCGTTGCGGCAGGCTTCAGGTCCGGGGAGCTGTTTTTT
>few|TRBV28|.|TRBJ2-2|15
CASSLPGHRTGELFF
TGTGCCAGCAGTTTACCGGGACATCGGACCGGGGAGCTGTTTTTT
>.|TRBV7-8|.|TRBJ2-5|13
CASSLGAGWGLYF
TGTGCCAGCAGCTTAGGAGCGGGGTGGGGGCTGTACTTC
>.|TRBV5-1|.|TRBJ2-7|15
CASSSETGLSYEQYF
TGCGCCAGCAGCTCCGAAACGGGACTTTCCTACGAGCAGTACTTC
>.|TRBV7-3|.|TRBJ2-3|16
CASSPGLPTGTDTQYF
TGTGCCAGCAGCCCGGGACTTCCGACGGGCACAGATACGCAGTATTTT
>.|TRBV7-3|TRBD2|TRBJ2-6|15
CASSGRASGANVLTF
TGTGCCAGCAGCGGGAGGGCCTCTGGGGCCAACGTCCTGACTTTC
>few|TRBV28|.|TRBJ2-3|15
CATRRSVVSTDTQYF
TGTGCCACGCGGAGGAGCGTGGTGAGCACAGATACGCAGTATTTT
>.|TRBV16|.|TRBJ2-5|12
CASSTTRETQYF
TGTGCCAGCAGCACGACGAGGGAGACCCAGTACTTC
>.|TRBV19|TRBD2|TRBJ2-2|17
CASSPQRSGSFTGELFF
TGTGCCAGTAGTCCCCAAAGGAGCGGGAGTTTCACCGGGGAGCTGTTTTTT
>few|TRBV10-3|.|TRBJ1-1|12
CAISGSNTEAFF
TGTGCCATCTCAGGATCGAACACTGAAGCTTTCTTT
>few|TRBV9|.|TRBJ1-2|13
CASSVVPRYGYTF
TGTGCCAGCAGCGTAGTCCCCAGATATGGCTACACCTTC
>.|TRBV12-2|.|TRBJ2-5|16
CASRLDRGQSQETQYF
TGTGCAAGTCGCTTAGACAGGGGGCAGAGCCAAGAGACCCAGTACTTC
>few|TRBV9|TRBD1|TRBJ1-2|16
CASSAPGQGGNYGYTF
TGTGCCAGCAGCGCGCCGGGACAGGGGGGGAACTATGGCTACACCTTC
>few|TRBV4-2|.|TRBJ1-5|15
CASSQDDRPNQPQHF
TGTGCCAGCAGCCAAGATGACAGACCAAATCAGCCCCAGCATTTT
>few|TRBV9|TRBD2|TRBJ2-1|17
CASSLGLAGGESNEQFF
TGTGCCAGCAGCCTCGGACTAGCGGGAGGAGAAAGCAATGAGCAGTTCTTC
>.|TRBV7-2|TRBD1|TRBJ2-1|16
CASSLVRDRGYNEQFF
TGTGCCAGCAGCTTAGTTAGGGACAGGGGGTACAATGAGCAGTTCTTC
>few|TRBV7-2|TRBD1|TRBJ2-5|14
CASSPGDRKETQYF
TGTGCCAGCAGCCCTGGGGACAGAAAAGAGACCCAGTACTTC
>few|TRBV28|.|TRBJ2-5|13
CASSLPGQETQYF
TGTGCCAGCAGTTTACCCGGCCAAGAGACCCAGTACTTC
>.|TRBV18|.|TRBJ2-5|13
CASSPAREETQYF
TGTGCCAGCTCACCAGCCAGGGAAGAGACCCAGTACTTC
>few|TRBV5-1|.|TRBJ1-1|14
CASSQGQRHTEAFF
TGCGCCAGCAGCCAAGGACAGCGGCACACTGAAGCTTTCTTT
>few|TRBV11-2|TRBD2|TRBJ2-5|17
CASSLYGGRVRAETQYF
TGTGCCAGCAGCTTATACGGCGGGAGGGTTCGCGCCGAGACCCAGTACTTC
>many|TRBV29-1|.|TRBJ2-1|13
CSVARVEDNEQFF
TGCAGCGTTGCGAGGGTGGAGGACAATGAGCAGTTCTTC